This TCR beta chain is drawn from a study of blood T cells in healthy people across ages. A second PCR of 7 to 11 cycles used a sample-barcoded 5' primer and a J-beta primer mix. From the 5' RACE reads, TCRdb called clonotypes with MiXCR, one entry per CDR3 protein. The table includes 650,000 to 800,000 distinct CDR3 sequences, around 45% detected once. V gave up 4 bases and J gave up 1 base, with 6 bases separating them. The CDR3 sequence is 12 residues long. In germline, CDR1 is SQVTM, CDR2 ANQGSEA. This clonotype was recorded at least ten times. The chain uses TRBV29-1 and TRBJ2-3, with D maybe TRBD1 (6 bases). Sequences were obtained from blood. The TCR comes from a man aged 55 to 70 in good health. CDR3 amino acids: CSVGQGTDTQYF. For the CDR3, the DNA is TGCAGCGTTGGACAGGGCACAGATACGCAGTATTTT.